The 19 T cell receptor beta chains in this list originate from one sample, sequenced in a study of blood T cell dynamics during melanoma immunotherapy. Time point: week 3, after first cycle of checkpoint inhibitor. Assay: immunoSEQ multiplex PCR; the TCRdb copy retains only in-frame clones and omits some. Of 25,000 to 35,000 clones in the sample, 65% to 85% are singletons; the top ten hold 10% to 13%. The sample here was blood, taken from a patient treated with checkpoint blockade. Source of these receptors: a human donor with melanoma.

This chain joins TRBV6-1 and TRBJ2-1; 9 nucleotides align to TRBD1. Germline V gives CDR1 MNHNS, CDR2 SASEGT. J gave up 9 bases and V 5 bases, and 11 bases lay outside the gene matches. CDR3 length: 15 amino acids. CDR3 bases: TGTGCCAGCAGTTCGGGACAGGGCGTCCCGACTGAGCAGTTCTTC. Translated: CASSSGQGVPTEQFF.

The V gene is TRBV7-2, the J gene TRBJ1-3; a possible D gene is TRBD1 (5 bases). Germline CDR1 is SGHTA and CDR2 is FQGNSA. V dropped 5 bases and J dropped 2 bases, with 19 bases sitting between them. CDR3 size: 17 residues. DNA of the CDR3: TGTGCCAGCAGCCCAACCCCGGGGGGATCTGCTGGAAACACCATATATTTT. Residues: CASSPTPGGSAGNTIYF.

The chain recombines TRBV6-6 with TRBJ2-3, with 7 nucleotides matching TRBD1. Germline V gives CDR1 MNHNY, CDR2 SVGAGI (reference sequence). Trimming at V came to 5 bases and at J to 5 bases, leaving 4 bases not matched to a gene. The CDR3 loop spans 13 amino acids. The CDR3 is CASSPTGIDTQYF. CDR3 DNA: TGTGCCAGCAGTCCGACAGGGATAGATACGCAGTATTTT.

V and J are TRBV2 and TRBJ1-2; D unclear. Trimming pared 2 bases from V and 3 bases from J, leaving 13 bases between. The germline CDR1 and CDR2 sequences are SNHLY and FYNNEI. The CDR3 sequence is 15 residues long. The CDR3 loop is CASSEPQERYYGYTF. The CDR3 DNA reads as TGTGCCAGCAGTGAACCCCAGGAAAGATACTATGGCTACACCTTC.

The chain recombines TRBV18 with TRBJ1-1; a possible D gene is TRBD1 (5 bases). Germline-derived CDR1 and CDR2 are KGHSH and LQKENI. With 3 bases removed from V and 8 bases from J, the gap between germline ends came to 13 bases. There are 13 residues in the CDR3. CDR3 coding DNA: TGTGCCAGCTCACCTAGTAGGGGAGTCGAAGCTTTCTTT. It encodes CASSPSRGVEAFF.

This clone was detected only a few times. V and J are TRBV19 and TRBJ2-7, with 11 bases identical to TRBD1. Unmatched junction bases numbered 6, after V lost 3 bases and J lost 2 bases. This CDR3 spans 16 amino acids. Germline CDR1 and CDR2: LNHDA and SQIVND (reference sequence). The chain's CDR3 is CASSIFSGQGAYEQYF. Here the CDR3 DNA reads TGTGCCAGTAGTATTTTCTCGGGACAGGGGGCCTACGAGCAGTACTTC.

This clone was counted once. The gene calls are TRBV4-2 and TRBJ1-5; 8 bases map to TRBD1. CDR3 length: 15 amino acids. Germline trimming cut 4 bases from V and 5 bases from J; bases unmatched to any gene: 7. The germline gives CDR1 LGHNA, CDR2 YNFKEQ. The CDR3 is CASSPRGLGDQPQHF. The CDR3 DNA follows: TGTGCCAGCAGCCCCAGGGGGCTCGGGGATCAGCCCCAGCATTTT.

The V call is TRBV6-5, the J call TRBJ2-2; TRBD1 matches at 8 bases. This CDR3 is built from 14 residues. Losses at the gene ends were 9 bases for V and 5 bases for J; bases not matched to a gene: 8. Germline CDR1 MNHEY, CDR2 SVGAGI. CDR3 amino acids: CARQGEVGTGELFF. DNA of the CDR3: TGTGCCAGACAGGGGGAGGTTGGGACCGGGGAGCTGTTTTTT.

The V gene is TRBV5-6, the J gene TRBJ2-3; 12 nucleotides match TRBD2. The CDR3 spans 15 residues. Trimming cost V 4 bases and J 4 bases; bases outside gene matches: 4. CDR1 is SGHDT and CDR2 is YYEEEE in the germline V gene. The CDR3 bases are TGTGCCAGCAGCCCTAGCGGGGGGGCAGCAGATACGCAGTATTTT. As protein: CASSPSGGAADTQYF.

This clone was detected a few times. The V gene is TRBV7-6, the J gene TRBJ1-5; tentative D call: TRBD1 (6 bases). Trimming stripped 6 bases from V and 6 bases from J, with 18 bases between. The CDR3 is 15 amino acids. Per the germline V gene, CDR1 is SGHVS and CDR2 is FNYEAQ. CDR3 in amino acids: CASSFRSGVGQPQHF. The CDR3 region has the DNA TGTGCCAGCAGTTTCAGGTCAGGGGTGGGTCAGCCCCAGCATTTT.

The CDR3 protein is CASSQDGGNQPQHF. The DNA of the CDR3 is TGTGCCAGCAGCCAAGATGGGGGGAATCAGCCCCAGCATTTT. The chain employs TRBV4-2 and TRBJ1-5, with D tentatively TRBD1 (5 bases). The CDR3 is made up of 14 amino acids. Per the germline V gene, CDR1 is LGHNA and CDR2 is YNFKEQ. Between the trimmed V and J ends, which lost 0 bases and 4 bases, there was a span of 7 bases.

The chain is built from TRBV27 and TRBJ1-1; 7 bases match TRBD1. Trimming at V came to 4 bases and at J to 1 base, leaving 15 bases not matched to a gene. The CDR3 contains 18 residues. Germline V gene lookup returns CDR1 MNHEY and CDR2 SMNVEV (reference sequence). The chain's CDR3 is CASSSYKGTVSGNTEAFF. DNA of the CDR3: TGTGCCAGCAGTTCGTATAAAGGGACAGTCTCAGGGAACACTGAAGCTTTCTTT.

V and J are TRBV10-2 and TRBJ1-1; unclear D gene. There are 14 residues in the CDR3. V was clipped by 2 bases and J by 1 base, with 8 bases between them. Germline loops: CDR1 WSHSY, CDR2 SAAADI. The CDR3 region is CASSERAENTEAFF. The CDR3 nucleotides are TGCGCCAGCAGTGAGAGGGCGGAGAACACTGAAGCTTTCTTT.

The genes are TRBV6-1 and TRBJ2-3, with D tentatively TRBD1 or TRBD2 (5 bases each). Trimming stripped 2 bases from V and 7 bases from J, with 19 bases between. Per germline, CDR1 MNHNS and CDR2 SASEGT. The CDR3 is 16 amino acids. The CDR3 DNA reads TGTGCCAGCAGTGAAATCGGATACAGGAGGCGTAATACGCAGTATTTT. Protein sequence: CASSEIGYRRRNTQYF.

This clone was counted between two and nine times. The chain has TRBV7-9 and TRBJ1-2, with D unresolved. There are 13 residues in the CDR3. CDR1 and CDR2 (germline): SEHNR, FQNEAQ (reference sequence). V was trimmed by 5 bases and J by 4 bases, leaving 11 bases between them. The CDR3 region has the DNA TGTGCCAGCAGCCCCCCCTCGGTCTATGGCTACACCTTC. This gives the protein CASSPPSVYGYTF.

This sequence joins TRBV27 and TRBJ2-1, with D possibly TRBD2 on 6 matching bases. The germline V gene has CDR1 MNHEY and CDR2 SMNVEV (reference sequence). Trimming took off 7 bases at V and 7 bases at J, with 11 bases between the two ends. The CDR3 loop spans 12 amino acids. CDR3: CASKRGRNEQFF. The CDR3 nucleotides are TGTGCCAGCAAACGGGGGAGGAATGAGCAGTTCTTC.

V is TRBV28 and J is TRBJ1-5; D might be TRBD1 (6 bases). The CDR3 runs 14 residues. Germline values: CDR1 MDHEN, CDR2 SYDVKM. Trimming left V 6 bases short and J 4 bases short, with 13 bases between. The CDR3 is CASSAGTRNQPQHF. CDR3 DNA: TGTGCCAGCAGCGCCGGGACAAGAAATCAGCCCCAGCATTTT.

This clone was seen only a few times. The chain is built from TRBV6-6 and TRBJ2-1; D possibly uses TRBD1 or TRBD2 (6 bases each). Germline CDR1 and CDR2: MNHNY and SVGAGI (reference sequence). The CDR3 has 12 amino acids. V was shortened by 6 bases and J by 8 bases, with 11 bases between the two germline ends. In DNA form, the CDR3 reads TGTGCCAGCAGCCTGGGGGGCGATGAGCAGTTCTTC. Encoded protein: CASSLGGDEQFF.

This rearrangement joins TRBV28 to TRBJ1-5; unclear D gene. The CDR3 loop spans 16 amino acids. Per germline, CDR1 MDHEN and CDR2 SYDVKM. Trimming stripped 1 base from V and 1 base from J, with 11 bases between. The CDR3 sequence: CASSLFLGVSNQPQHF. The CDR3 DNA reads as TGTGCCAGCAGTTTATTTTTGGGTGTAAGCAATCAGCCCCAGCATTTT.